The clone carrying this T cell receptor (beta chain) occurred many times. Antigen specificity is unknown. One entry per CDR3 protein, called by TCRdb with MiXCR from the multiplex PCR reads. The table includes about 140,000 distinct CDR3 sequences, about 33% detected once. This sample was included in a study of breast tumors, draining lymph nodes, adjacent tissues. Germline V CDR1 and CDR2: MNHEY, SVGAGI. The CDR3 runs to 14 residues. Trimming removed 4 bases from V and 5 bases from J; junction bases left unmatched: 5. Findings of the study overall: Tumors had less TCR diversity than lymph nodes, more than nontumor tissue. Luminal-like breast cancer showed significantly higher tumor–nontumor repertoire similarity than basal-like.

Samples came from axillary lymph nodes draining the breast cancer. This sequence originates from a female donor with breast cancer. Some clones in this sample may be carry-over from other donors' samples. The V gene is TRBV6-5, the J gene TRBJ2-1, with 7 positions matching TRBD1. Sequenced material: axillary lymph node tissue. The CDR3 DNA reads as TGTGCCAGCAGTTGGGACAGCCAAGACAATGAGCAGTTCTTC. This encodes CASSWDSQDNEQFF.